This T cell receptor (beta chain) emerged from a study of T cells in Graves' hyperthyroidism and ophthalmopathy. The length of the CDR3 is 12 residues. Per the germline V gene, CDR1 is ENHRY and CDR2 is SYGVKD. V was cut by 10 bases and J by 2 bases, with 11 bases left in between. Amplified regions were TCR beta CDR3 sequences from RNA transcripts. Researchers ran a first-round RT-PCR on the TCR CDR3 using the HTBI primer set. TCRdb ran MiXCR on the multiplex PCR reads and lists one entry per CDR3 protein. The sample consists of hundreds of thousands of distinct CDR3 sequences, around 45% of them appearing once.

The sequence was collected from a woman younger than 30 with Graves' hyperthyroidism. The chain employs TRBV10-3 and TRBJ1-1; D not certain. Sequences were obtained from peripheral blood or thyroid tissue (not recorded which). CDR3 bases: TGTGCCACCCTGGGTCTTAACACTGAAGCTTTCTTT. This codes for CATLGLNTEAFF.